One and the same sample provided the 25 T cell receptor beta chains below, sequenced in a study of blood T cell repertoires in COVID-19. TCRdb's copy holds only in-frame clones and misses some; the assay was immunoSEQ multiplex PCR. Of tens of thousands of clones in the sample, 85% are singletons; the top ten hold approximately 11%. The sample comprised peripheral blood. The receptors come from a man aged 55 to 69 with COVID-19, enrolled during active disease.

In DNA form, the CDR3 reads TGTGCCAGCAGTTCGACAGTCAGGGAGCCCCAGCATTTT. It encodes CASSSTVREPQHF. The chain carries TRBV6-6 and TRBJ1-5; D is possibly TRBD1 (5 bases). The CDR3 is 13 amino acids. Trimming left V 4 bases short and J 8 bases short, with 12 bases between. From germline, CDR1 is MNHNY and CDR2 SVGAGI (reference sequence).

The chain links TRBV7-9 to TRBJ2-3; 11 nucleotides match TRBD2. CDR3 length: 15 residues. Trimming cost V 5 bases and J 5 bases; bases outside gene matches: 6. CDR1 SEHNR and CDR2 FQNEAQ come from the germline V gene (reference sequence). This CDR3 is CASSQTSGEVDTQYF. The CDR3 DNA reads as TGTGCCAGCAGCCAGACTAGCGGGGAGGTAGATACGCAGTATTTT.

This clone was detected once. The chain carries TRBV6-5 and TRBJ2-7, with 11 bases fitting TRBD1. The CDR3 totals 15 residues. CDR1 and CDR2 from the germline V gene are MNHEY and SVGAGI. V shed 1 base and J 5 bases; nucleotides not matched to a gene: 4. CDR3 sequence: CASSYFGQGADEQYF. The CDR3 bases are TGTGCCAGCAGTTACTTCGGACAGGGGGCTGACGAGCAGTACTTC.

This clone showed up just once. V is TRBV5-4 and J is TRBJ2-3, with D unresolved. Germline V gene data show CDR1 as SGHNT and CDR2 as YYREEE (reference sequence). Deletions cut 0 bases from V and 0 bases from J, with 17 bases between. This CDR3 has 18 amino acids. In nucleotides, the CDR3 is TGTGCCAGCAGCTTGGCCGTATCTCTAGAATTTAGCACAGATACGCAGTATTTT. It is translated as CASSLAVSLEFSTDTQYF.

The gene calls are TRBV4-1 and TRBJ1-6; D remains ambiguous. The CDR3 runs 18 residues. V lost 4 bases and J 10 bases, leaving 26 bases between the germline ends. The germline V gene has CDR1 MGHRA and CDR2 YSYEKL. CDR3 nucleotide sequence: TGCGCCAGCAGCCGTTATCTCTACTTGGAGGCTTTGGACTCACCCCTCCACTTT. Its translation: CASSRYLYLEALDSPLHF.

The chain carries TRBV30 and TRBJ1-5; D is unresolved. Trimming cost V 0 bases and J 7 bases, with 10 bases left between them. The length of the CDR3 is 13 residues. In germline, CDR1 is GTSNPN, CDR2 SVGIG (reference sequence). CDR3 coding DNA: TGTGCCTGGAGTGTACGGGGTTTACAGCCCCAGCATTTT. It encodes CAWSVRGLQPQHF.

The rearrangement links TRBV15 to TRBJ2-1; no definite D call. CDR3 length equals 12 residues. Germline V CDR1 and CDR2: LNHNV, YYDKDF (reference sequence). The V gene lost 2 bases and the J gene lost 7 bases, with 6 bases spanning the gap. The CDR3 region is CATSRLPNEQFF. The CDR3 bases are TGTGCCACCAGCAGACTCCCGAATGAGCAGTTCTTC.

The V call is TRBV4-2, the J call TRBJ1-5; D gene unclear. The CDR3 covers 15 residues. V lost 2 bases to trimming and J lost 0 bases, with 8 bases between them. CDR1 is LGHNA, CDR2 YNFKEQ, per germline. Here the CDR3 reads CASSQPDTSNQPQHF. The CDR3 nucleotides read TGTGCCAGCAGCCAACCCGACACTAGCAATCAGCCCCAGCATTTT.

The CDR3 sequence: CASSRDSFQPQHF. CDR3 DNA: TGTGCCAGCAGTAGGGACAGTTTTCAGCCCCAGCATTTT. The genes are TRBV6-5 and TRBJ1-5; 7 bases map to TRBD1. CDR3 size: 13 residues. Germline loops: CDR1 MNHEY, CDR2 SVGAGI. V shed 5 bases and J 6 bases; nucleotides not matched to a gene: 4.

This sequence joins TRBV29-1 and TRBJ1-4; the D is unclear. There are 13 residues in the CDR3. Germline V gene data show CDR1 as SQVTM and CDR2 as ANQGSEA. Trimming took 3 bases from V and 0 from J, leaving 5 bases between them. The chain's CDR3 is CSVDEATNEKLFF. As DNA, the CDR3 is TGCAGCGTTGATGAGGCAACTAATGAAAAACTGTTTTTT. The full variable domain, rest sourced from reference TRBV29-1 and TRBJ1-4, is SAVISQKPSRDICQRGTSLTIQCQVDSQVTMMFWYRQQPGQSLTLIATANQGSEATYESGFVIDKFPISRPNLTFSTLTVSNMSPEDSSIYLCSVDEATNEKLFFGSGTQLSVL.

This clone has just a few counts. The chain couples TRBV18 to TRBJ1-4, with a tentative D call TRBD1 (6 bases). The germline V gene has CDR1 KGHSH and CDR2 LQKENI. Trimming took off 2 bases at V and 4 bases at J, with 14 bases between the two ends. CDR3 size: 16 residues. CDR3 nucleotides: TGTGCCAGCTCACCATCCTGGACAGCTAATAATGAAAAACTGTTTTTT. Amino acid sequence: CASSPSWTANNEKLFF.

This chain links TRBV2 with TRBJ1-6; D perhaps matches TRBD1 (6 bases). The CDR3 length is 15 residues. V was cut by 6 bases and J by 5 bases, with 14 bases left in between. From germline, CDR1 is SNHLY and CDR2 FYNNEI. The CDR3 sequence: CASRRQVRDNSPLHF. In DNA form, the CDR3 reads TGTGCCAGCAGACGACAGGTCCGGGATAATTCACCCCTCCACTTT.

V gene TRBV5-1 combines with J gene TRBJ2-2; 10 nucleotides match TRBD1. V lost 0 bases, J lost 4 bases, and 0 bases stayed unmatched. Germline V gives CDR1 SGHRS, CDR2 YFSETQ. CDR3 size: 15 residues. CDR3 in DNA: TGCGCCAGCAGCTTGGGGACAGGGGGCACCGGGGAGCTGTTTTTT. Its protein is CASSLGTGGTGELFF.

This clone was recorded many times. The rearrangement links TRBV4-1 to TRBJ1-3, with D tentatively TRBD1 (5 bases). With 1 base removed from V and 3 bases from J, the gap between germline ends came to 16 bases. The CDR3 covers 17 residues. Germline CDR1 reads MGHRA; CDR2 reads YSYEKL. Here the CDR3 reads CASSQGPGGGIGNTIYF. DNA of the CDR3: TGCGCCAGCAGCCAAGGCCCTGGTGGGGGGATTGGAAACACCATATATTTT.

The chain combines TRBV18 with TRBJ1-1; unclear D gene. The CDR3 runs to 15 residues. The germline V gene has CDR1 KGHSH and CDR2 LQKENI. Trimming removed 3 bases at V and 0 bases at J, with 11 bases between. The CDR3 sequence is CASSPREQMNTEAFF. The CDR3 DNA reads TGTGCCAGCTCACCTCGGGAACAGATGAACACTGAAGCTTTCTTT.

This chain links TRBV28 with TRBJ1-2; TRBD1 matches 8 bases. The CDR3 runs to 14 residues. V lost 4 bases and J lost 5; bases outside the gene matches: 6. The germline gives CDR1 MDHEN, CDR2 SYDVKM. DNA for the CDR3: TGTGCCAGCAGTTCGGGGGACAGGACTTATGGCTACACCTTC. It specifies CASSSGDRTYGYTF.

The rearrangement links TRBV14 to TRBJ1-1; D gene ambiguous. Trimming took 4 bases from V and 8 from J, leaving 14 bases between them. This CDR3 is built from 13 residues. The germline CDR1 and CDR2 sequences are SGHDN and FVKESK. This CDR3 is CASSPMRGPEAFF. The CDR3 DNA is TGTGCCAGCAGCCCCATGAGAGGTCCAGAAGCTTTCTTT.

The chain's CDR3 is CAISADRPHYGYTF. As DNA, the CDR3 is TGTGCCATCAGCGCGGACAGGCCTCATTATGGCTACACCTTC. The chain has TRBV10-3 and TRBJ1-2; 7 nucleotides agree with TRBD1. The junction had 9 bases not matched to a gene; V was cut back by 6 bases and J by 5 bases. This CDR3 contains 14 residues. Germline CDR1 ENHRY, CDR2 SYGVKD.

V usage is TRBV21-1 and J usage is TRBJ2-2; whether TRBD1, the table's D call, matches the DNA was not checked. TRBV21-1 is noted as a pseudogene. This CDR3 has 17 amino acids. CDR3 protein: CASSKAPQQSRTGELFF. The CDR3 DNA sequence: TGTGCCAGCAGCAAAGCGCCTCAACAGTCCCGCACCGGGGAGCTGTTTTTT.

The chain couples TRBV7-9 to TRBJ2-1; 7 bases fit TRBD1. The length of the CDR3 is 17 residues. Per germline, CDR1 SEHNR and CDR2 FQNEAQ (reference sequence). With 3 bases clipped from V and 0 bases from J, the junction kept 8 bases outside the gene matches. The CDR3 region is CASSFLVGTDSYNEQFF. CDR3 nucleotides: TGTGCCAGCAGCTTCCTTGTGGGGACAGACTCCTACAATGAGCAGTTCTTC.

This chain uses TRBV10-2 with TRBJ2-7; possibly TRBD1 for D (6 bases). V lost 6 bases and J 2 bases, leaving 14 bases between the germline ends. The CDR3 loop spans 14 amino acids. Germline V gene lookup returns CDR1 WSHSY and CDR2 SAAADI. This chain's CDR3 is CASRTGTNTYEQYF. The CDR3 region has the DNA TGCGCCAGCAGGACCGGGACAAACACCTACGAGCAGTACTTC.

This chain joins TRBV30 and TRBJ2-7; 9 positions agree with TRBD1. CDR1 and CDR2 from the germline V gene are GTSNPN and SVGIG (reference sequence). The CDR3 is 13 residues long. The V segment lost 5 bases and the J segment 3 bases; nucleotides outside the gene matches: 5. CDR3 DNA: TGTGCCTGGGGAACAGGGGGCATCTACGAGCAGTACTTC. This gives the protein CAWGTGGIYEQYF. The full variable domain, completed using reference TRBV30 and TRBJ2-7, is SQTIHQWPATLVQPVGSPLSLECTVEGTSNPNLYWYRQAAGRGLQLLFYSVGIGQISSEVPQNLSASRPQDRQFILSSKKLLLSDSGFYLCAWGTGGIYEQYFGPGTRLTVT.

The chain joins TRBV6-5 to TRBJ1-1; 9 nucleotides match TRBD1. V lost 2 bases, J lost 4 bases, and 8 bases stayed unmatched. Germline V gene lookup returns CDR1 MNHEY and CDR2 SVGAGI. The CDR3 contains 16 residues. CDR3 amino acids: CASSYTSGQGSTEAFF. The DNA for the CDR3 is TGTGCCAGCAGTTACACCTCGGGACAGGGATCCACTGAAGCTTTCTTT.

The chain recombines TRBV4-1 with TRBJ1-1, with D possibly being TRBD1 (5 bases). Germline-derived CDR1 and CDR2 are MGHRA and YSYEKL. The CDR3 has 18 residues. V was shortened by 1 base and J by 0 bases, with 18 bases between the two germline ends. The CDR3 loop reads CASSQVGAGRRLNTEAFF. DNA for the CDR3: TGCGCCAGCAGCCAAGTAGGGGCAGGCCGTAGATTGAACACTGAAGCTTTCTTT.

The chain uses TRBV6-5 and TRBJ2-6, with D unresolved. V was trimmed by 5 bases and J by 4 bases, leaving 12 bases between them. The CDR3 length is 15 residues. Germline V gives CDR1 MNHEY, CDR2 SVGAGI. The DNA of the CDR3 is TGTGCCAGCAGTACTCCGGCGGCCGGGGCCAACGTCCTGACTTTC. It translates to CASSTPAAGANVLTF.